The present T cell receptor beta chain was sequenced within a study of shared clonotypes between healthy human individuals (dated by TCRdb to the early 2020s). Background for the entire study: A couple of women and three men aged 18 to 49 years were included in the cohort. To estimate repertoire size and how much clonotype sharing occurs between individuals, the study deeply sequenced the blood TCR repertoires of five healthy adults. For each donor, CD4 naive and CD4 memory were each given three plates, CD8 naive was given two plates, and CD8 memory was given one plate. Per donor, leukapheresis produced somewhere between about 0.8 and 9 billion PBMCs. To increase sequencing depth and limit assay-specific biases, different laboratories used diverse techniques to prepare libraries and sequence TCR repertoires. Results and caveats for the whole study, not just this receptor: Even with the large sequencing depth, rarefaction of the sorted-subset datasets indicated that sequencing was incomplete. Clonotypes shared by all four sorted-subset donors showed higher generation probabilities than non-shared clonotypes. Naive subsets generally had larger estimated clonotype richness than memory subsets. The genetic and exposure-history diversity represented was limited by the small number of donors. Sampling was limited to blood, and TCR repertoires in tissue likely differ from TCR repertoires in blood. Pairwise subsampling led to the expectation that sequencing depth would affect the degree of clonotype sharing among donors. When several donors were compared, the shared fraction of clonotypes was about 5% for naive CD4, roughly 3.4% for naive CD8, roughly 2.5% for memory CD4, and 0.3% to 0.5% for memory CD8.

Using the deep immunoSEQ assay, TCR CDR3 regions were amplified from genomic DNA by multiplex PCR. For each cell subset, the extracted genomic DNA was distributed evenly across all wells of several immunoSEQ 96-well plates, and each plate served as one replicate. For sorted subsets, about 210 ng of genomic DNA, equivalent to roughly 30,000 T cell genomes, went into each replicate PCR. Purified libraries were quantified with a Qubit 3.0 fluorometer, sized on a Bioanalyzer 2100, and re-quantified with the KAPA Library Quantification kit. Every immunoSEQ 96-well plate was sequenced on a separate single-read 150-cycle Illumina NextSeq 550 flow cell. The paper's data handling went like this. Because the immunoSEQ output held only junctional sequences and lacked quality scores, the filtering could not match the filtering applied to full-length reads. To assign V/J genes and CDR3, sequences were annotated using PyIR, a Python wrapper for IgBLAST v1.9, with IMGT germline references. Reads with weak V/J assignments (E-value above 1e-6), missing CDR3, stop codons, out-of-frame junctions, or ambiguous translated residues were removed. V3J clonotypes were defined as sequences sharing the same inferred V gene, J gene, and CDR3 amino acid sequence. Percentage overlap between repertoires was calculated by dividing the number of shared unique clonotypes by the size of the smaller repertoire. Richness of each repertoire was evaluated using RTK rarefaction, the Chao1 estimator, and Recon v2.1 estimates of unobserved clonotypes. Generation probabilities for all TCRbeta clonotypes obtained by the gDNA method from several donors were computed using OLGA. TCRdb carries this immuneACCESS record with in-frame sequences only. Its versions omit some clonotypes, under half of them owing to an unresolved V gene in the studies checked, with the rest unexplained. That table furnishes V, J and clone size, whereas the DNA furnished D and trimming. The table for this sample lists 1,400,000 or so clones; approximately 98.5% of them were counted only once. Of the sample, about 0.35% is held by the ten largest clones.

Healthy HIV-negative adults with no recently reported acute infections or vaccinations were included as donors. Every donor was a Caucasian adult living in Nashville, Tennessee, USA. CD4+ T cells were enriched by magnetic negative selection; naive cells were then positively selected on CD45RA, and the negative fraction formed the memory subset. Blood was collected by leukapheresis, and PBMCs were isolated by Ficoll-Histopaque density gradient centrifugation and then cryopreserved in liquid nitrogen vapor phase. Analytical flow cytometry was used to check the purity and quantity of every magnetically sorted T cell population. Each sorted fraction had its genomic DNA isolated and then quantified by UV absorbance on a Nanodrop 2000c. Concerning this clone itself: No cognate antigen has been identified for it. No qualities accompany the bases; no much larger clone lies one base away.

The germline V gene (reference sequence) yields LNHDA for CDR1 and SQIVND for CDR2. Trimming takes 2 bases from V and 2 bases from J, and the germline ends sit 9 bases apart. The CDR3 runs 14 residues from the cysteine to the phenylalanine. Here the CDR3 DNA is all that survives: 42 bases in frame from base 1. Specimen: naive CD4+ T cells sorted from blood. The cell subset or site label here, explained by the study, means: CD45RA+ positively selected. The chain is made from TRBV19 and TRBJ2-5, with the D gene uncertain. This clonotype was obtained from a man aged 30 to 45 in good health. This receptor has the CDR3 CASSILGPQETQYF. The DNA sequence is TGTGCCAGTAGTATACTAGGCCCGCAAGAGACCCAGTACTTC.